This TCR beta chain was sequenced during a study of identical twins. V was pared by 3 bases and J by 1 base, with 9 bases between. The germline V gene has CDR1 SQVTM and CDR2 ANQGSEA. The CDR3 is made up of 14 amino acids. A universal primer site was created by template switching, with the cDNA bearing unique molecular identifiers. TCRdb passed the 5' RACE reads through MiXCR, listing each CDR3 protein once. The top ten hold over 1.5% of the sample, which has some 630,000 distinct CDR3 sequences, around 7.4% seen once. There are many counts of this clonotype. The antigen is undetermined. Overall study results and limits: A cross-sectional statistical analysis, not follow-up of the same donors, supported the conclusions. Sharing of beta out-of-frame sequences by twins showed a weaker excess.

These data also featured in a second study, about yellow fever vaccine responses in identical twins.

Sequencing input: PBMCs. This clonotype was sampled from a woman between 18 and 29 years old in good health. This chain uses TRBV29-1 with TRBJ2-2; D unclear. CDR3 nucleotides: TGCAGCGTTGAGTCGGTCAAGAACACCGGGGAGCTGTTTTTT. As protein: CSVESVKNTGELFF.